The source of this TCR beta chain is a study of glioma-infiltrating T cells after dendritic cell vaccination. In the study overall: Samples are from glioblastoma patients in Phase I and II dendritic cell vaccine trials.

The study's findings and limits: The cohort had few patients with full blood and tumor sets.

With respect to this clone: Its antigen is unidentified. This same CDR3 is encoded by further DNA sequences in the sample.

Up to about 2 ug genomic DNA was used for TCRB CDR3 amplification. Primers: 60 V beta forward and 13 J beta reverse. The method was immunoSEQ multiplex PCR; TCRdb's version includes in-frame clones alone and lacks a portion of them. This sample has about 25,000 clones, with about 90% found just once. As to time point: after dendritic cell vaccination, including at tumor progression/relapse. The CDR3 runs 14 residues. Germline V gene data show CDR1 as SEHNR and CDR2 as FQNEAQ (reference sequence). Trimming cost V 5 bases and J 1 base; bases outside gene matches: 3. The receptor was isolated from a human donor with glioblastoma. Sequencing was performed on blood, taken after dendritic cell vaccination. V gene TRBV7-9 combines with J gene TRBJ2-3; the match to TRBD1 covers 7 bases. The CDR3 DNA sequence: TGTGCCAGCAGCCCAGGACAGGGCACAGATACGCAGTATTTT. Encoded protein: CASSPGQGTDTQYF.